This entry is about one TCR beta chain. Within the sample, other DNA sequences also encode this same CDR3. The entry originates in a study of blood T cell repertoires in COVID-19. The CDR3 is made up of 15 amino acids. V gave up 3 bases and J gave up 5 bases; unmatched junction bases: 2. Germline V gene sequence: CDR1 LNHNV, CDR2 YYDKDF (reference sequence). In the original analysis: From reference gene primer amplification, estimates of nucleated cell counts were derived. Clones were sequenced by immunoSEQ multiplex PCR, and TCRdb holds only the in-frame ones, with some missing. For V, J and clone size, that table is used; D and trimming come from the DNA. The sample yields a few hundred thousand clones, roughly 83% seen once.

The clonotype was recovered from a man aged 55 to 70 who had recovered from COVID-19. The rearrangement uses TRBV15 and TRBJ1-4, with 11 bases matching TRBD1. What was sequenced was peripheral blood. CDR3 residues: CATSRGDRGNEKLFF. In DNA form, the CDR3 reads TGTGCCACCAGCAGGGGGGACAGGGGGAATGAAAAACTGTTTTTT.